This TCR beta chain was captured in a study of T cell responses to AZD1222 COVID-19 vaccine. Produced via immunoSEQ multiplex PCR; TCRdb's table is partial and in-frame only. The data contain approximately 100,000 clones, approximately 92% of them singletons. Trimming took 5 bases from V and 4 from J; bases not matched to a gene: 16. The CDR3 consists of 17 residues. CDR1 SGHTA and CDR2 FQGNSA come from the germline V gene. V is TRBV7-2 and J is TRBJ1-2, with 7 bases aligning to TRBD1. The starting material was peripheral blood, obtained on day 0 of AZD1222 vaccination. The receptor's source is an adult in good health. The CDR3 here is CASSPTGAPILFYGYTF. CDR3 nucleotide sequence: TGTGCCAGCAGCCCCACAGGGGCCCCGATTTTATTCTATGGCTACACCTTC.